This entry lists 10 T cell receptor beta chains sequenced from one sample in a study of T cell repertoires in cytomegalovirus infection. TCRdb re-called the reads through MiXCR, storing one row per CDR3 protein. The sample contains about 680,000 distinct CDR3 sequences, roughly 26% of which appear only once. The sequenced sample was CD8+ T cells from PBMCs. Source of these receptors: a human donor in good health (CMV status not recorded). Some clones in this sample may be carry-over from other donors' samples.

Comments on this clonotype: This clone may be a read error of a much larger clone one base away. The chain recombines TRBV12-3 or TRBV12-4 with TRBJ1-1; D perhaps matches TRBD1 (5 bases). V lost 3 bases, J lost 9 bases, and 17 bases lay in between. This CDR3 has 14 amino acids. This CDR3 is CASSFEGRVTKAFF. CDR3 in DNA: TGTGCCAGCAGTTTCGAGGGGAGGGTAACTAAAGCTTTCTTT.

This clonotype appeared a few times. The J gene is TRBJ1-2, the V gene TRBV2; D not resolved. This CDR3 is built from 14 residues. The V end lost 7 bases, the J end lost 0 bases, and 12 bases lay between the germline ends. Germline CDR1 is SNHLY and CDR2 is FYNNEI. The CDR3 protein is CASTYQETNYGYTF. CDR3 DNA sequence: TGTGCCAGCACCTACCAGGAAACTAACTATGGCTACACCTTC.

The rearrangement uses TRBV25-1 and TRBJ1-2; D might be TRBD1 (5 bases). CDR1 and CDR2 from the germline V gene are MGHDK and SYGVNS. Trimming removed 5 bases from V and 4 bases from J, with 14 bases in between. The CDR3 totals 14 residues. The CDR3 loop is CASSLRGVTYGYTF. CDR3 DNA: TGTGCCAGCAGTCTTCGAGGGGTGACCTATGGCTACACCTTC.

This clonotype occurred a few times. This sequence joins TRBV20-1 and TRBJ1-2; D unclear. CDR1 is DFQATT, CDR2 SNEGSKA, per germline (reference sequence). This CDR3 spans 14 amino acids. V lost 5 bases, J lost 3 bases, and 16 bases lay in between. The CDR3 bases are TGCAGTGCTTGGGAAGGAAATAGTGACTATGGCTACACCTTC. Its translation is CSAWEGNSDYGYTF.

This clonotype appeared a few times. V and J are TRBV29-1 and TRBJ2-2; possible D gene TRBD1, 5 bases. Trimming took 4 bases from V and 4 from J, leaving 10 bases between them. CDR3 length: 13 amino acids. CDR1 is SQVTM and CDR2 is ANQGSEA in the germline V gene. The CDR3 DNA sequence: TGCAGCGTTGTAGACAGCAGCACCGGGGAGCTGTTTTTT. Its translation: CSVVDSSTGELFF.

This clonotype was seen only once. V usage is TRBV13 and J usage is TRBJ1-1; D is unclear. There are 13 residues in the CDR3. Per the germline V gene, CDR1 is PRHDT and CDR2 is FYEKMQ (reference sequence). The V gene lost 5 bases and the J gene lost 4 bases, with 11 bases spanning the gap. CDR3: CASSPQRATEAFF. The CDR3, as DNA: TGTGCCAGCAGCCCCCAGAGGGCCACTGAAGCTTTCTTT.

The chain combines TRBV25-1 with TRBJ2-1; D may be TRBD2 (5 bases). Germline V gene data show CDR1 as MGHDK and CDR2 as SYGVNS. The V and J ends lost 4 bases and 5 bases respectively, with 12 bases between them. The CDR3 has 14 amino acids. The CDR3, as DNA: TGTGCCAGCAGTGGAGGGATGATTGACAATGAGCAGTTCTTC. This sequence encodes CASSGGMIDNEQFF.

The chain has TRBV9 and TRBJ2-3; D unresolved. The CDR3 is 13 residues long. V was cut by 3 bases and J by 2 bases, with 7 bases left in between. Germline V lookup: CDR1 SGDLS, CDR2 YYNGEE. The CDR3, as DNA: TGTGCCAGCAGCGAAGGCCCCACAGATACGCAGTATTTT. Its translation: CASSEGPTDTQYF.

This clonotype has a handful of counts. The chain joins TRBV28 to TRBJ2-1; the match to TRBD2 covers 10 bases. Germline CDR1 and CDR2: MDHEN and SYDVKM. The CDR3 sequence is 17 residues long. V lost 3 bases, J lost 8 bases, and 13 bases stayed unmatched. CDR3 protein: CASSFRGSLAGAYEQFF. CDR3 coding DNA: TGTGCCAGCAGTTTCCGGGGGTCGCTAGCGGGGGCTTATGAGCAGTTCTTC.

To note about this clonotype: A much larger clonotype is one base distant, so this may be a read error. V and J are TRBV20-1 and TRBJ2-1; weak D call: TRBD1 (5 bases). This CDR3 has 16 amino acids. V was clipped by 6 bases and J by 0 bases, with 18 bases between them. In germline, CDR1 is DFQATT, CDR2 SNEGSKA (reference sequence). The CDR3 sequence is CSAHRNGQGSYNEQFF. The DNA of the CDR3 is TGCAGTGCCCACAGGAACGGGCAAGGCTCCTACAATGAGCAGTTCTTC.